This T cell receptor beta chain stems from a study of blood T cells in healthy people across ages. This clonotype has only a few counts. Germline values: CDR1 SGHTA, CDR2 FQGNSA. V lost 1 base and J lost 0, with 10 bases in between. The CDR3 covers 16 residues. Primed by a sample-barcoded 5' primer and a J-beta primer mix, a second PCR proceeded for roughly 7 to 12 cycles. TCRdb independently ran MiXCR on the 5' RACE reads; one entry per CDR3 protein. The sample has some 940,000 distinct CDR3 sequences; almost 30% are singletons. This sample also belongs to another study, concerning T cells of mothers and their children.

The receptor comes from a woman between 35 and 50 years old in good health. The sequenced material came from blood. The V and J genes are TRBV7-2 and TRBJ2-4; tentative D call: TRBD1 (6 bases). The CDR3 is CASSLDGQLAKNIQYF. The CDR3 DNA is TGTGCCAGCAGCTTAGATGGACAGTTAGCCAAAAACATTCAGTACTTC.